This T cell receptor (beta chain) derives from a study of blood T cell repertoires in COVID-19. About the research overall: Donors in the United States, Italy and Spain gave samples during acute or convalescent COVID-19.

As processed by the authors: Estimation of nucleated cell counts was performed using reference gene primer amplification. The repertoire was sequenced with immunoSEQ multiplex PCR; TCRdb's copy has only in-frame clones and lacks some. Clone size and the V and J calls come from that table; the DNA yielded D and trimming. The repertoire holds about 74,000 clones, with approximately 86% as singletons. V lost 10 bases, J lost 10 bases, and 17 bases lay in between. This CDR3 comprises 13 residues. The specimen was peripheral blood. The receptor was derived from a woman older than 75 with active or convalescent COVID-19. The genes are TRBV12-3 or TRBV12-4 and TRBJ1-6; D not resolved. The DNA for the CDR3 is TGTGCCACCAGCATGAGGGTTTGGTCACCCCTCCACTTT. Translated: CATSMRVWSPLHF.